This TCR beta chain emerged from a study of blood T cells in healthy people across ages (dated by TCRdb to between 2014 and 2017). Concerning the study at large: Template switching captured roughly one uniquely barcoded TCR beta cDNA molecule per two T cells in model experiments. Using deep sequencing normalized with unique cDNA molecular identifiers, the study measured how TCR beta repertoire diversity changes with age. Donors were grouped into four age groups: young (average approximately 16 years), middle-aged (about 40), aged (62) and long-lived (approximately 75). Using the same blood draw, the study looked at two additional independent replicas of 1 million unique cDNA reads for two donors, one aged 18 to 30 and the other aged 80 or older.

This clonotype was counted only a few times. Which antigen it targets is not known. No qualities accompany the bases; no much larger clone lies one base away. V lost 1 base and J lost 4 bases, and the count of bases not matched to a germline gene is 5. The germline V gene (reference sequence) yields DFQATT for CDR1 and SNEGSKA for CDR2. From the cysteine up to the phenylalanine, the CDR3 has a length of 15 residues. Of the read, only the CDR3 DNA is kept; its 45 bases are in frame from base 1. Broader findings and caveats from the paper: Compared with the aged group, more naive CD4+ T cells, fewer expanded clones and increased TCR diversity were shown by the long-lived group, suggesting age selection. Estimates of total diversity from one million sequenced T cells were regarded as lower bounds and underestimates. There was a strong correlation between observed TCR beta diversity and the percentage of naive T cells measured by flow cytometry. Observed TCR beta diversity per million T cells fell roughly linearly with age, and a significant reduction was already apparent by age about 36. Bulk unsorted PBMC profiling prevented conclusive comparison of naive and antigen-experienced compartments. Because donor CMV infection status was unknown, age-related changes in expanded clonotypes were potentially confounded.

The approximately 41 donors, aged about 6 to 95 years, were systemically healthy Caucasian individuals from Russia. Each donor gave ten milliliters of peripheral blood, collected into EDTA-treated Vacutainer tubes. Ficoll-Paque density-gradient centrifugation was used to isolate PBMCs, with at least 6.5 million per sample. Total RNA, at least 5 micrograms per sample, was extracted from PBMCs with Trizol reagent. The percentages of naive CD45RAhigh/CD27high T cells were determined by flow cytometry on a PBMC aliquot from every donor. To prepare the library, 5' RACE was applied. Instrument on record: Illumina HiSeq 2500. A second roughly 6 to 11 cycle PCR used a sample-barcoded 5' primer and a J-beta primer mix. Each TCR beta cDNA molecule received a unique molecular identifier from a template-switch 5' adaptor carrying 12 random nucleotides. Each sample yielded at least 3 million CDR3-containing paired-end reads. All of the RNA was converted into first-strand cDNA using the Mint cDNA synthesis kit, with a TRBC-specific oligonucleotide serving as the primer. Following uracil-DNA glycosylase treatment, a first 18-cycle PCR with universal primers M1SS and BC2_uni_R was performed on all cDNA. The authors' pipeline ran thus. For normalization, 1 million high-quality reads were randomly selected from each sample, with every read carrying a distinct molecular identifier. Reads sharing molecular identifiers were discarded rather than binned into consensus sequences. MiTCR, run with a Q25 quality threshold and the strictest error-elimination algorithm, handled CDR3 identification, clonotype clustering and error correction. Lower-bound total TCR beta diversity was estimated with a nonparametric unseen species model using Euler transformation. TCRdb reran the public reads through fastp at Q25 and MiXCR, keeping productive beta chains. For every CDR3 protein sequence, its rows merge into one entry that carries the most common genes and DNA. The V and J calls and clone size are TCRdb's, not the authors'. For this sample there are more than 900,000 distinct CDR3 sequences; approximately 32% appear just once. The ten largest clones add up to around 9.6% of the sample.

These data also formed part of another study, on T cells of mothers and their children. The second study's paper adds: Donors were nine systemically healthy Caucasian individuals: three mothers and their six children. cDNA synthesis used all of the extracted RNA, with roughly 1.5 ug of RNA in each 15 ul reaction. In the second PCR, sample barcodes and 2-4 random nucleotides were introduced via the M1S primer. Over 10 million TCR beta CDR3 reads came from each mother, compared with approximately 3 million reads from each child. TCR recombination output is similarly shaped by thymic selection in related and unrelated pairs, with a minor effect exerted by inherited differences. Normalized repertoire overlap was always slightly but never significantly higher in related than unrelated mother-child pairs. With a sensitivity of approximately 92 clones per million clonotypes, no persistent microchimeric T cell clones were detected. To look for features that set related mother-child pairs apart from unrelated individuals, the researchers ran deep NGS to compare the TCR beta repertoires of mothers and children. Mothers averaged approximately 40 +/- 4 years of age and children averaged around 10 +/- 4 years. Libraries were sequenced on Illumina HiSeq 2000 with 100+100 nt paired-end reads after adapter ligation with NEBNext reagents. To prevent cross-contamination, the mother and child libraries were prepared a month apart and were sequenced in separate runs. Each donor had between roughly 500,000 and 2,100,000 distinct TCR beta clonotypes identified. Naive TCR beta clonotypes were estimated from low-frequency clonotypes matched to each donor's FACS-determined naive share, without sorting.

This TCR was sampled from a woman aged 35 to 49 in good health. The rearrangement combines TRBV20-1 with TRBJ1-4; the junction holds 8 bases that match TRBD1. Sequenced material: blood. The bases read TGCAGTGCTAGAGGCCCGGGACAGGTTAATGAAAAACTGTTTTTT. Translated, this is CSARGPGQVNEKLFF.